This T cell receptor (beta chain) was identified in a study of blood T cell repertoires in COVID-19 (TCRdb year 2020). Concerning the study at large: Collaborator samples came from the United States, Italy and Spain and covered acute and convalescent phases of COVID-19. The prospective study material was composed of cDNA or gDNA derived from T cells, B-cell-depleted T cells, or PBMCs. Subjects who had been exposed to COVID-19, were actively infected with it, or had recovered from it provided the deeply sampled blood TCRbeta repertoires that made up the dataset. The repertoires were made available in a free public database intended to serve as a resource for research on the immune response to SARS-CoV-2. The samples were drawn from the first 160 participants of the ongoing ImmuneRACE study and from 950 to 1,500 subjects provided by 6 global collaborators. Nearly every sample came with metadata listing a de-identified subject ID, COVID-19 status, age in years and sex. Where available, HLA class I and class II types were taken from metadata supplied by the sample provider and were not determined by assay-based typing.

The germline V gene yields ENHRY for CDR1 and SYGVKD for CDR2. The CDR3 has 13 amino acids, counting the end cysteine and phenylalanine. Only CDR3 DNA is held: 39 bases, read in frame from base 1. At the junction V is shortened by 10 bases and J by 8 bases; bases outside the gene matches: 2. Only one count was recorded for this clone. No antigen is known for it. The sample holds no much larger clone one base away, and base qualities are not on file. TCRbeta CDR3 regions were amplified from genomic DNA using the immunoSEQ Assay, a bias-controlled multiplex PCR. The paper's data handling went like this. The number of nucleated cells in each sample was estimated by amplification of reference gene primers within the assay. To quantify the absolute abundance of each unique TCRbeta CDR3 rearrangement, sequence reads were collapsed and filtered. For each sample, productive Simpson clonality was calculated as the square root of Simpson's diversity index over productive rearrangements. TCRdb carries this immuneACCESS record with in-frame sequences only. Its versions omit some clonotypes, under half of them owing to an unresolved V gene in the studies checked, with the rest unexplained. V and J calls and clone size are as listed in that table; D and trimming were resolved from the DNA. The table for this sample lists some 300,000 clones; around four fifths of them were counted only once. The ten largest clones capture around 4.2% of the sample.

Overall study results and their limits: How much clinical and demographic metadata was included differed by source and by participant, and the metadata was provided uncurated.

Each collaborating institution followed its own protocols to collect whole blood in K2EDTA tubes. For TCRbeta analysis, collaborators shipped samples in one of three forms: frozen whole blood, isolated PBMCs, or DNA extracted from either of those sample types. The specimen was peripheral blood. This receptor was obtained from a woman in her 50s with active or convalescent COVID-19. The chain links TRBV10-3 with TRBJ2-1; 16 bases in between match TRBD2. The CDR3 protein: CATGTSGRDEQFF. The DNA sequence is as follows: TGTGCCACCGGGACTAGCGGGAGGGATGAGCAGTTCTTC.